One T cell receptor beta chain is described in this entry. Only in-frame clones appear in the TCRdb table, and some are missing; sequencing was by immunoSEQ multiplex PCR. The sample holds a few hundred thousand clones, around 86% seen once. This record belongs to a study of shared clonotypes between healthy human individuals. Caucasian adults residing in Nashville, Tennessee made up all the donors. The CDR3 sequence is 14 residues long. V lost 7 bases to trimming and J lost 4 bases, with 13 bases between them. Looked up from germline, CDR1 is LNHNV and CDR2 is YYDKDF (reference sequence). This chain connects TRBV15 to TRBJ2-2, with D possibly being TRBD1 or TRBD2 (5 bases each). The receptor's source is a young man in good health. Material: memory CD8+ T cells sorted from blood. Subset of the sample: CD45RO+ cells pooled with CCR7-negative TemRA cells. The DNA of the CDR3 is TGTGCCACCATGGGGAGCCAGGGCACCGGGGAGCTGTTTTTT. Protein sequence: CATMGSQGTGELFF.